The text below deals with one T cell receptor beta chain. The data derive from a study of blood T cell repertoires in COVID-19. There are 15 residues in the CDR3. Trimming left V 2 bases short and J 1 base short, with 6 bases between. Germline V gene sequence: CDR1 MNHEY, CDR2 SVGAGI. Assay used: immunoSEQ multiplex PCR; TCRdb lists only in-frame clones, some missing. The table lists 130,000 or so clones, 75% to 90% of them singletons. The TCR originated in a man aged 65 to 79 with active or convalescent COVID-19. V is TRBV6-5 and J is TRBJ2-6; tentative D call: TRBD1 (6 bases). Sequencing input: peripheral blood. The CDR3 is CASSYDRSGANVLTF. The CDR3 DNA sequence: TGTGCCAGCAGTTACGACAGGTCTGGGGCCAACGTCCTGACTTTC.